This TCR beta chain was obtained from a study of shared clonotypes between healthy human individuals. Libraries were prepared by immunoSEQ multiplex PCR; TCRdb keeps only in-frame clonotypes and omits some of them. This table holds about 1.5 million clones, about 96% found once. Germline V gene lookup returns CDR1 SGHDT and CDR2 YYEEEE. The CDR3 totals 15 residues. V lost 0 bases and J lost 7; bases outside the gene matches: 4. In its sample, this clone was seen once. The sequencing input was naive CD4+ T cells sorted from blood. As for subset: CD45RA+ positively selected. This sequence was found in a man younger than 40 in good health. The V gene is TRBV5-6, the J gene TRBJ2-2; 9 bases agree with TRBD1. DNA for the CDR3: TGTGCCAGCAGCTTGGGGACAGGGGTAAACGGGGAGCTGTTTTTT. Protein: CASSLGTGVNGELFF.